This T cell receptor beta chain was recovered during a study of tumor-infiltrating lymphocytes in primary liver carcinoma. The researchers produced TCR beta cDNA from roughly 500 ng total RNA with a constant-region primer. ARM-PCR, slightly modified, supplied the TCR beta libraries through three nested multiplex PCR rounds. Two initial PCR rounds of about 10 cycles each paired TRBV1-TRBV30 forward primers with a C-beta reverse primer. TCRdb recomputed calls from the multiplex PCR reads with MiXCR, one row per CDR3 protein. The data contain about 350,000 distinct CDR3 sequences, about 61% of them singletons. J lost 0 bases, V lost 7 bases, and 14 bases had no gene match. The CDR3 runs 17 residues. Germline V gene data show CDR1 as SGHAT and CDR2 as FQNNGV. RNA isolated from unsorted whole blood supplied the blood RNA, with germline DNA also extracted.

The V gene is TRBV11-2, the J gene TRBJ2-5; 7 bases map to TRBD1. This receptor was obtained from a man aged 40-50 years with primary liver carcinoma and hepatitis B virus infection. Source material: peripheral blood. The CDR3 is CASNTHLQGTYQETQYF. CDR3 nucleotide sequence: TGTGCCAGCAATACGCACCTACAGGGGACGTACCAAGAGACCCAGTACTTC.